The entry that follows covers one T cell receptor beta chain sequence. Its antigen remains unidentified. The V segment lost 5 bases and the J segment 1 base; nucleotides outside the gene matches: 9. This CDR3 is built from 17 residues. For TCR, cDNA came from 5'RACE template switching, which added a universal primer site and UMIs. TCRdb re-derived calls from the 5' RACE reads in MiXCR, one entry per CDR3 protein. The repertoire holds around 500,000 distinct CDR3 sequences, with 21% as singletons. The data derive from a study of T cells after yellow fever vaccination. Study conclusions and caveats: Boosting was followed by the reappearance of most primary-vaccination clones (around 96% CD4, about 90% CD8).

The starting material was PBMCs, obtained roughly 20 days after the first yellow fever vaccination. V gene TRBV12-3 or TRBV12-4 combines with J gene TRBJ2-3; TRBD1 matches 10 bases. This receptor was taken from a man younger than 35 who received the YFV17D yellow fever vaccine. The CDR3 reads CASSPRGTGVGTDTQYF. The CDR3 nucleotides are TGTGCCAGCAGTCCGCGCGGGACAGGGGTTGGCACAGATACGCAGTATTTT.